Listed here is a single T cell receptor beta chain. This clone was picked up one time. This receptor's antigen is unknown. There are no base qualities to consult, and no much larger clone falls within one base. The same CDR3 also results from other DNA sequences found in this sample. This specimen comes from a study of shared T cell receptors in the human thymus (dated by TCRdb to about 2021). Study-wide context: The study examined how self-reactive, shared T-cell receptor alpha chains are generated in the human thymus.

From its cysteine to its phenylalanine, the CDR3 spans 14 amino acids. Left in the record is the CDR3 DNA by itself, 42 bases read in frame from the first base. CDR1 KGHSH and CDR2 LQKENI are derived from the germline V gene. V sheds 3 bases and J sheds 4 bases, leaving 10 bases between their ends. The library was prepared using the immunoSEQ multiplex PCR assay. TCRdb provides this immuneACCESS table in a form limited to in-frame rearrangements. Some clones are lacking; in checked studies, under half of them reflect an unresolved V gene, and why the rest are absent is not known. The sample table shows about 660,000 clones, and more than 70% are seen once. Together, the top ten hold just under 0.0095% of the sample. These data were also filed under a second study, of human thymus T cells. Per the second study: Immunologically healthy infants undergoing open corrective cardiac surgery for congenital heart defects in Finland were used as donors. Thymus tissue was collected as surgical resects that were removed during corrective cardiac surgery. Both the thymic and the peripheral blood repertoires appeared to show biased V and J gene segment usage. According to the related research, thymic TCR repertoires were highly overlapping among unrelated individuals. The study described the TCR alpha and beta repertoires in about 8 infant thymus samples and a few matching peripheral blood samples. Donor ages ranged from about 7 to 244 days, and the cohort comprised five or six male and a couple of female infants. Thymocytes were released mechanically from tissue and stored at -70 °C as pellets of roughly 9-31 million cells. A QIAsymphony instrument was used to extract genomic DNA from the frozen cell pellets. The immunoSEQ multiplex PCR assay was used to amplify the TCRB and TCRAD loci from a standardized quantity of quality-controlled genomic DNA. The amplicons covered the V(D)J region and were long enough to include the CDR3 and to identify the V and J genes. The amplicons were sequenced on an Illumina platform via the commercial immunoSEQ service. Primer bias and sequencing errors were corrected as previously described, and TCRAD and TCRB were defined on the basis of the IMGT database. The repertoires were analysed using immunoSEQ Analyzer 3.0 and VDJTools for basic statistics, V/J segment usage, diversity estimates, rarefaction and pairwise overlap. Diversity was estimated with Chao1, ChaoE, Efron-Thisted, Shannon and inverse Simpson indices, and also on datasets down-sampled to the smallest sample. Repertoire overlap used strict matching of CDR3 nucleotide sequence, V gene and J gene, with Jaccard-based multidimensional scaling clustering. Thymus samples yielded on average approximately 800,000 unique TCRB clonotypes, compared with around 79,000 from blood samples.

The sequenced material came from thymocytes. This sequence was found in a boy in the first two years of life with a congenital heart defect. Donor details come from another sample of the same person, matched by shared clones. The V and J segments used are TRBV18 and TRBJ1-5, and the D gene may be TRBD1, 5 bases matching. The CDR3 is CASSPSGGNQPQHF. The DNA is as follows: TGTGCCAGCTCACCGTCGGGGGGAAATCAGCCCCAGCATTTT.